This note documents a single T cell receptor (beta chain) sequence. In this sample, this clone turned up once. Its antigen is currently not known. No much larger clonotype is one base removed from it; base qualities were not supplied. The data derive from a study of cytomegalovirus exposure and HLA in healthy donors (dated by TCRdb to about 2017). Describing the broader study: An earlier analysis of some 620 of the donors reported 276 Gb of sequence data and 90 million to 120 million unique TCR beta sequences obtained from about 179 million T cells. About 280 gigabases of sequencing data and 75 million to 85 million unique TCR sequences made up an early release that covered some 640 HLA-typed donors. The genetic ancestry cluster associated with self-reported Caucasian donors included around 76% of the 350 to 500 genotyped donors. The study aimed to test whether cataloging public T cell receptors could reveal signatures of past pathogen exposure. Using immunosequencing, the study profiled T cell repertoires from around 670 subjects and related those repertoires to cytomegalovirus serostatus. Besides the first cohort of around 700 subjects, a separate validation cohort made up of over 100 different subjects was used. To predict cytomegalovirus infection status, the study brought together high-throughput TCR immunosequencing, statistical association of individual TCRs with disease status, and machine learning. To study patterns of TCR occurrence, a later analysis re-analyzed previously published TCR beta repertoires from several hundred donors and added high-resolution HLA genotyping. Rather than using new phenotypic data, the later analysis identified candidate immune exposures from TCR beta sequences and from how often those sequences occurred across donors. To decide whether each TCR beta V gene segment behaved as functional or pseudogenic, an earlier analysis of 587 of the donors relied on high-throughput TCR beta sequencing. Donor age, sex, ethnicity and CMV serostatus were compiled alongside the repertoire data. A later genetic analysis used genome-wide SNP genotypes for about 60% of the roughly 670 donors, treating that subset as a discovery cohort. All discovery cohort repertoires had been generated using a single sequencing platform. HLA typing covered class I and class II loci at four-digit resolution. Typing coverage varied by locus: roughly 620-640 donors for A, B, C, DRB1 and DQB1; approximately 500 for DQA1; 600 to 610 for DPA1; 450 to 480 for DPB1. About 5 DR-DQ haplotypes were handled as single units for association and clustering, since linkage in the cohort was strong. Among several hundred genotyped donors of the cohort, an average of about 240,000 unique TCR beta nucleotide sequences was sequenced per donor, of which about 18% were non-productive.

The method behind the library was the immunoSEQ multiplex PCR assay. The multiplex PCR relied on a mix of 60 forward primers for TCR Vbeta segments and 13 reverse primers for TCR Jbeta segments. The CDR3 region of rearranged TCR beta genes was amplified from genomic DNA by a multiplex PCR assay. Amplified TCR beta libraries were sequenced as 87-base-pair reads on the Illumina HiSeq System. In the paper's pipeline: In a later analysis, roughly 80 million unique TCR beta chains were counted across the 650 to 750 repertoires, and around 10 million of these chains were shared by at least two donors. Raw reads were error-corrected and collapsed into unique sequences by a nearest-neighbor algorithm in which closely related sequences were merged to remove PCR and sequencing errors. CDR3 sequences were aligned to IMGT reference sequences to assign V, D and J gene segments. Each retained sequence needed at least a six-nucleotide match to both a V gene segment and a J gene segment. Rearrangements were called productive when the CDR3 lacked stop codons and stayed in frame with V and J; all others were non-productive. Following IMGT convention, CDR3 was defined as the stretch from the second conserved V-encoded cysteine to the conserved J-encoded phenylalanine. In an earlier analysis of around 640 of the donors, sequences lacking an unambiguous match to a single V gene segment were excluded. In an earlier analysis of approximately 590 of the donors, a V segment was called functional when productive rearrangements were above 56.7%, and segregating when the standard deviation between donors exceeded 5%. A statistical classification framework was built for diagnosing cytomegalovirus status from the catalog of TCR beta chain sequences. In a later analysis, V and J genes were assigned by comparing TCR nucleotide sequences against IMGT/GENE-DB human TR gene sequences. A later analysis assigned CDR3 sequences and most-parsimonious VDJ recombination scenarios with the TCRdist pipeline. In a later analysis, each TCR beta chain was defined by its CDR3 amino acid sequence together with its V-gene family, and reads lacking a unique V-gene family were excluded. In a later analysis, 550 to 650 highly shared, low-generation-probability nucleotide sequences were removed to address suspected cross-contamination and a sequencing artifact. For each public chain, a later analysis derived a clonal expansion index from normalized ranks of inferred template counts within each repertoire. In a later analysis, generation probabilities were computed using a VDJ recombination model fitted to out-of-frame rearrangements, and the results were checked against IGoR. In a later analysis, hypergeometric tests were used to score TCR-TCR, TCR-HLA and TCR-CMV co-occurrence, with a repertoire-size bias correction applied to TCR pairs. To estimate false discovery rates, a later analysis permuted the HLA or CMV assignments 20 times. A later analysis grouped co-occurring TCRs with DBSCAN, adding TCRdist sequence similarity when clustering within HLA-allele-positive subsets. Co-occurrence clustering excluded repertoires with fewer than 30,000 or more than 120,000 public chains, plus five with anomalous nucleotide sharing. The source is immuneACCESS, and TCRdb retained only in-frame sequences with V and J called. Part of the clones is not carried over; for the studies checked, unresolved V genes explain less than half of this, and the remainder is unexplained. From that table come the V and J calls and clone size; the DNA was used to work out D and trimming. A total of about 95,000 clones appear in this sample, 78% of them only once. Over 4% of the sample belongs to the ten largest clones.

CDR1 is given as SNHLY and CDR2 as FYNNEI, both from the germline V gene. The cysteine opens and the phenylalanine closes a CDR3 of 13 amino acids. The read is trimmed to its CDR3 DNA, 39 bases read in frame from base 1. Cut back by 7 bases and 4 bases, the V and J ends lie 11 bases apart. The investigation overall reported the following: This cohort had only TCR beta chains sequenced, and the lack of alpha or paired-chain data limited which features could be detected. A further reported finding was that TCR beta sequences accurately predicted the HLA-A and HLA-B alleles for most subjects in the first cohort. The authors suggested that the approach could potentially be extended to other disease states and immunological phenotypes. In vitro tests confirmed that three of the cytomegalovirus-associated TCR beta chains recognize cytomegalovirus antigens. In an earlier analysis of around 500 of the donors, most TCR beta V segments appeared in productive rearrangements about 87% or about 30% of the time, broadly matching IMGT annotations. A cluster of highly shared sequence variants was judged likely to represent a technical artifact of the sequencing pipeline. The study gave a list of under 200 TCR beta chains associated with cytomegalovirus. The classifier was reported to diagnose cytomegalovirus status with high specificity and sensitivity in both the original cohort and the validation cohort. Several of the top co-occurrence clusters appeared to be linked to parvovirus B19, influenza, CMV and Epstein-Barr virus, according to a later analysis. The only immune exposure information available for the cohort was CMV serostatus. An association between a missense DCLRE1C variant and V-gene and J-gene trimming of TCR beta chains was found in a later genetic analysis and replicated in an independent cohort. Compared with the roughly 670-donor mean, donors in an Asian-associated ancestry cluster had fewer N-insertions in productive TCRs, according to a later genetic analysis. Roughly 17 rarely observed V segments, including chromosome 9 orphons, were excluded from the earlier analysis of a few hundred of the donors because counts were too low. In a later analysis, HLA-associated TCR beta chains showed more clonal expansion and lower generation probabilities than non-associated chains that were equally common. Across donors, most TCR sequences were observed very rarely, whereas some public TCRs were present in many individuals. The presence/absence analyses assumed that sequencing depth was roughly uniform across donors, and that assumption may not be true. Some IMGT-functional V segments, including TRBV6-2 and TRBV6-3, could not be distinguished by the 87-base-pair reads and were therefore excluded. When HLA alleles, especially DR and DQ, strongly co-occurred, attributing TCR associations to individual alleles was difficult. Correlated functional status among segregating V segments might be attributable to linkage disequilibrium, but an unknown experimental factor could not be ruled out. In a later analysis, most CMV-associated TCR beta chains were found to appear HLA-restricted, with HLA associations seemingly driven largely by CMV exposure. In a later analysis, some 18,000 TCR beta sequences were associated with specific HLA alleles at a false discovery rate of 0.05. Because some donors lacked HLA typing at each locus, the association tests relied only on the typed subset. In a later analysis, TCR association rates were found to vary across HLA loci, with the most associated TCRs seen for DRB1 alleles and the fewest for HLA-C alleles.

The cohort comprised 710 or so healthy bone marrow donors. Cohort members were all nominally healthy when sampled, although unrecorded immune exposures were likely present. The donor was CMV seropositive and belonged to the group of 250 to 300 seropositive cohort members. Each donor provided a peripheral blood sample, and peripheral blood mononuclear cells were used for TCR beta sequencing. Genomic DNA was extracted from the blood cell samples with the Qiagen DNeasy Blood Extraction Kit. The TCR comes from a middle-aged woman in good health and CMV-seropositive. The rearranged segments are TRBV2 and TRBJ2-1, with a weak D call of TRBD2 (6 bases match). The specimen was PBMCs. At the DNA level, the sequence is TGTGCCAGCAACCAGCGGGTATACAATGAGCAGTTCTTC. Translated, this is CASNQRVYNEQFF.